This T cell receptor beta chain was profiled in a study of cytomegalovirus exposure and HLA in healthy donors. This CDR3 region has 15 residues. Germline V gene lookup returns CDR1 SGHRS and CDR2 YFSETQ. V was pared by 5 bases and J by 1 base, with 16 bases between. General study findings and limits: A highly shared variant cluster was judged a likely technical artifact. A later analysis associated 16,000 or so TCR beta sequences with HLA alleles at a 0.05 false discovery rate.

Both 60 Vbeta primers and 13 Jbeta primers went into the PCR. Profiling relied on immunoSEQ multiplex PCR, and the TCRdb table lists in-frame clones only, not all of them. In the table there are about 140,000 clones, 78% of which are singletons. In the case of this clone: The antigen is not known.

This receptor was taken from a male donor in good health and CMV-seronegative. The specimen sequenced was PBMCs. The V and J genes are TRBV5-1 and TRBJ2-7, with D tentatively TRBD2 (5 bases). The CDR3 sequence is CASRYSVGVSYEQYF. Here the CDR3 DNA reads TGCGCCAGCAGGTATTCTGTCGGGGTTTCCTACGAGCAGTACTTC.